Listed below are T cell receptor beta chains from one sample, sequenced in a study of control samples from healthy donors and cancer patients. TCRdb keeps only in-frame clones here, not all; method: immunoSEQ multiplex PCR. The sample lists some 140,000 clones; roughly 90% were seen once. Sequenced material: blood. Receptors were obtained from a man in his thirties or forties in good health. Both conserved end residues are part of each CDR3. The D gene is left open where the match is weak. Size is stated for part of the rows, as once, few or many counts, or as a class when the clone is expanded.

clone size	V gene	D gene	J gene	CDR3 protein	CDR3 DNA
once	TRBV11-2	.	TRBJ1-1	CASRTPGRKMNTEAFF	TGTGCCAGCAGAACTCCGGGACGGAAAATGAACACTGAAGCTTTCTTT
.	TRBV29-1	.	TRBJ1-2	CSATGGGFGYTF	TGCAGCGCTACCGGGGGGGGCTTTGGCTACACCTTC
.	TRBV11-3	.	TRBJ2-1	CASSHGAYMEGFF	TGTGCCAGCAGTCACGGGGCTTACATGGAAGGGTTCTTC
.	TRBV12-3/TRBV12-4	.	TRBJ2-1	CASSLVANEQFF	TGTGCCAGCAGTTTAGTCGCGAATGAGCAGTTCTTC
.	TRBV19	.	TRBJ1-2	CASSRGLGGHYGYTF	TGTGCCAGTAGTAGGGGCCTAGGCGGGCACTATGGCTACACCTTC
once	TRBV6-5	TRBD1	TRBJ1-1	CASRSPRRGLPAFF	TGTGCCAGCAGATCCCCCCGGAGGGGGCTTCCGGCTTTCTTT
.	TRBV6-5	TRBD1	TRBJ2-7	CASRQGGPGYEQYF	TGTGCCAGCAGACAAGGGGGCCCCGGGTACGAGCAGTACTTC
once	TRBV29-1	TRBD2	TRBJ2-7	CSVAPGLAGREQYF	TGCAGCGTGGCACCCGGACTAGCGGGAAGGGAGCAGTACTTC
.	TRBV7-2	.	TRBJ1-4	CASSHGRQGTEKLFF	TGTGCCAGCAGCCATGGGCGTCAGGGGACTGAAAAACTGTTTTTT
.	TRBV7-8	.	TRBJ2-7	CASSWITTTSEYEQYF	TGTGCCAGCAGCTGGATCACAACTACTTCGGAATACGAGCAGTACTTC
once	TRBV28	TRBD1	TRBJ1-2	CASNVGTVYGYTF	TGTGCCAGCAACGTAGGGACAGTCTATGGCTACACCTTC
.	TRBV2	TRBD2	TRBJ2-1	CASSRLAGSLNEQFF	TGTGCCAGCAGCAGACTAGCGGGATCGCTCAATGAGCAGTTCTTC
few	TRBV7-8	.	TRBJ1-2	CASSLEMGSYYGYTF	TGTGCCAGCAGCTTAGAGATGGGCAGCTACTATGGCTACACCTTC
.	TRBV19	.	TRBJ1-5	CASSMGGASNQPQHF	TGTGCCAGTAGTATGGGGGGGGCGAGCAATCAGCCCCAGCATTTT
.	TRBV5-5	.	TRBJ1-5	CASSLALYSNQPQHF	TGTGCCAGCAGCTTGGCACTGTATAGCAATCAGCCCCAGCATTTT
.	TRBV9	TRBD2	TRBJ2-7	CASSARLASYEQYF	TGTGCCAGCAGCGCCCGACTAGCAAGCTACGAGCAGTACTTC
.	TRBV19	.	TRBJ2-7	CASSAGQHYEQYF	TGTGCCAGTAGTGCCGGACAGCACTACGAGCAGTACTTC
.	TRBV7-9	.	TRBJ1-5	CASREREGQPQHF	TGTGCCAGTAGGGAGCGAGAAGGACAGCCCCAGCATTTT
.	TRBV28	TRBD1	TRBJ1-5	CASNRQGVGYQPQHF	TGTGCCAGCAATAGACAGGGGGTCGGGTATCAGCCCCAGCATTTT
.	TRBV7-9	.	TRBJ2-5	CASNLQAGPGETQYF	TGTGCCAGCAACCTCCAGGCCGGGCCAGGAGAGACCCAGTACTTC
.	TRBV21-1	.	TRBJ1-1	CASSRKGGLGAFF	TGTGCCAGCAGCCGGAAGGGGGGGCTGGGGGCTTTCTTT
.	TRBV27	.	TRBJ2-3	CASRDTDTQYF	TGTGCCAGCAGGGACACAGATACGCAGTATTTT
.	TRBV6-2/TRBV6-3	.	TRBJ2-7	CASSFRGTGEQYF	TGTGCCAGCAGTTTCAGGGGAACGGGCGAGCAGTACTTC
.	TRBV3-1/TRBV3-2	.	TRBJ2-3	CASSQAWRTGRTDTQYF	TGTGCCAGCAGCCAGGCCTGGAGGACGGGACGCACAGATACGCAGTATTTT
.	TRBV5-6	.	TRBJ2-3	CASSLTSTDTQYF	TGTGCCAGCAGTTTAACCAGCACAGATACGCAGTATTTT
.	TRBV28	TRBD1	TRBJ1-3	CASSFLSTGPGNTIYF	TGTGCCAGCAGTTTCCTATCGACAGGGCCTGGAAACACCATATATTTT
.	TRBV9	TRBD2	TRBJ2-5	CASSVGASGEETQYF	TGTGCCAGCAGCGTAGGGGCTAGCGGGGAAGAGACCCAGTACTTC
.	TRBV27	.	TRBJ2-2	CASSYLTSYTGELFF	TGTGCCAGCAGCTATCTCACTAGTTACACCGGGGAGCTGTTTTTT
.	TRBV7-9	TRBD1	TRBJ1-2	CASSLAGQGHYGYTF	TGTGCCAGCAGCTTAGCGGGACAGGGCCATTATGGCTACACCTTC
.	TRBV6-5	TRBD2	TRBJ2-1	CASNAGVGIYNEQFF	TGTGCCAGCAATGCGGGAGTAGGCATCTACAATGAGCAGTTCTTC
.	TRBV7-9	.	TRBJ1-5	CASSFGIDGVRNQPQHF	TGTGCCAGCAGCTTCGGTATCGATGGTGTACGGAATCAGCCCCAGCATTTT
.	TRBV28	TRBD2	TRBJ2-7	CASTKTSGRNEQYF	TGTGCCAGCACGAAGACTAGCGGGAGGAACGAGCAGTACTTC
once	TRBV15	TRBD1	TRBJ2-3	CATSRDGTGVDTQYF	TGTGCCACCAGCAGAGACGGGACAGGGGTGGATACGCAGTATTTT
.	TRBV15	TRBD1	TRBJ1-1	CATSRSTGMRTEAFF	TGTGCCACCAGCAGATCGACAGGGATGAGAACTGAAGCTTTCTTT
.	TRBV27	.	TRBJ2-2	CASSLSAVLNTGELFF	TGTGCCAGCAGTTTATCGGCGGTGCTGAACACCGGGGAGCTGTTTTTT
.	TRBV13	.	TRBJ2-2	CASSLDTGELFF	TGTGCCAGCAGCTTGGACACCGGGGAGCTGTTTTTT
.	TRBV28	TRBD1	TRBJ2-7	CASSFATGPDRESSYEQYF	TGTGCCAGCAGTTTTGCTACGGGTCCGGACAGGGAAAGCTCCTACGAGCAGTACTTC
.	TRBV19	.	TRBJ1-6	CASSAYNSPLHF	TGTGCCAGTAGTGCTTATAATTCACCCCTCCACTTT
.	TRBV5-6	.	TRBJ1-1	CASSLAGTRNTEAFF	TGTGCCAGCAGCTTGGCTGGGACAAGGAACACTGAAGCTTTCTTT
.	TRBV9	TRBD2	TRBJ2-1	CASTPTSGVGNEQFF	TGTGCCAGCACCCCGACTAGCGGTGTGGGCAATGAGCAGTTCTTC
.	TRBV10-3	.	TRBJ1-1	CAISDGQPYEAFF	TGTGCCATCAGTGATGGCCAGCCATATGAAGCTTTCTTT
.	TRBV19	.	TRBJ1-3	CASKIGIGRGYSGNTIYF	TGTGCCAGTAAAATAGGAATCGGACGGGGATACTCTGGAAACACCATATATTTT
.	TRBV20-1	.	TRBJ2-5	CSALRGETQYF	TGCAGTGCTCTTAGAGGGGAGACCCAGTACTTC
.	TRBV20-1	TRBD2	TRBJ2-5	CSASDSGRARETQYF	TGCAGTGCTAGTGATTCCGGGAGGGCCCGGGAGACCCAGTACTTC
.	TRBV12-5	.	TRBJ2-5	CASGLVLGGPETQYF	TGTGCTAGTGGTTTGGTACTTGGGGGGCCAGAGACCCAGTACTTC
.	TRBV18	.	TRBJ2-4	CASSLLDDNKNIQYF	TGTGCCAGCTCACTTTTGGACGATAACAAAAACATTCAGTACTTC
.	TRBV11-2	.	TRBJ2-7	CASSSEGGHGYF	TGTGCCAGCAGCTCCGAGGGCGGGCACGGCTACTTC
.	TRBV7-8	TRBD1	TRBJ1-4	CASSFPRQGGREKLFF	TGTGCCAGCAGCTTTCCCCGCCAAGGGGGCAGGGAAAAACTGTTTTTT
.	TRBV7-9	.	TRBJ2-2	CASSQQGFRELFF	TGTGCCAGCAGCCAACAGGGTTTCCGGGAGCTGTTTTTT
.	TRBV5-6	.	TRBJ1-2	CASSTAGVGYTF	TGTGCCAGCAGCACGGCAGGGGTTGGCTACACCTTC
.	TRBV3-1/TRBV3-2	.	TRBJ2-7	CASSQDWGRASLEQYF	TGTGCCAGCAGCCAAGACTGGGGGCGGGCCTCCCTCGAGCAGTACTTC
.	TRBV28	.	TRBJ2-1	CASIPPRTAINEQFF	TGTGCCAGCATTCCTCCGAGGACAGCGATTAATGAGCAGTTCTTC
.	TRBV6-5	.	TRBJ2-5	CASSYSQGGPETQYF	TGTGCCAGCAGTTACTCACAGGGAGGCCCAGAGACCCAGTACTTC